This is a list of T cell receptor beta chains from one sample in a study of control samples from healthy donors and cancer patients. TCRdb's table, derived via immunoSEQ multiplex PCR, lists solely in-frame clones and lacks some. The sample table includes around 190,000 clones. Sequenced: blood. Source of these receptors: a woman in her thirties in good health. Both conserved end residues are part of each CDR3. D genes are given only for firm matches.

v_call	d_call	j_call	cdr3_aa	cdr3_nt
TRBV7-2	TRBD1	TRBJ1-2	CASSRGTGDGYTF	TGTGCCAGCAGCCGGGGGACAGGGGATGGCTACACCTTC
TRBV5-6	NA	TRBJ1-1	CASSHRQGMNTEAFF	TGTGCCAGCAGCCACCGACAAGGAATGAACACTGAAGCTTTCTTT
TRBV6-5	NA	TRBJ2-2	CASSYSAGPTGELFF	TGTGCCAGCAGTTACTCTGCGGGGCCGACCGGGGAGCTGTTTTTT
TRBV5-5	TRBD2	TRBJ2-2	CASSLGLATGELFF	TGTGCCAGCAGCCTGGGACTAGCAACCGGGGAGCTGTTTTTT
TRBV9	TRBD1	TRBJ1-6	CASSVDRGTSPLHF	TGTGCCAGCAGCGTGGACAGGGGAACATCACCCCTCCACTTT
TRBV9	TRBD1	TRBJ2-4	CASSFGTGGNIQYF	TGTGCCAGCAGCTTCGGGACAGGGGGCAACATTCAGTACTTC
TRBV28	TRBD1	TRBJ1-1	CASSSMGQVNTEAFF	TGTGCCAGCAGTTCCATGGGACAGGTGAACACTGAAGCTTTCTTT
TRBV18	NA	TRBJ2-7	CASSPGAGESSEQYF	TGTGCCAGCTCACCAGGGGCAGGAGAATCGTCCGAGCAGTACTTC
TRBV6-1	TRBD1	TRBJ1-3	CASSETGAGNTIYF	TGTGCCAGCAGTGAGACAGGGGCTGGAAACACCATATATTTT
TRBV24-1	NA	TRBJ1-2	CATSDRGGWEANYGYTF	TGTGCCACCAGTGACCGGGGGGGCTGGGAAGCTAACTATGGCTACACCTTC
TRBV28	NA	TRBJ1-4	CASSPHLGIGLFF	TGTGCCAGCAGTCCCCATCTGGGGATTGGACTGTTTTTT
TRBV5-3	TRBD1	TRBJ1-6	CARRWTGPSSYNSPLHF	TGTGCCAGAAGGTGGACAGGGCCAAGCTCCTATAATTCACCCCTCCACTTT
TRBV7-9	NA	TRBJ1-2	CASSPSEGYTF	TGTGCCAGCAGCCCCTCGGAGGGCTACACCTTC
TRBV11-2	NA	TRBJ1-3	CASRRGAGNTIYF	TGTGCCAGCAGGAGGGGAGCCGGAAACACCATATATTTT
TRBV11-2	NA	TRBJ2-7	CASSLRPSDTYEQYF	TGTGCCAGCAGCTTACGGCCTAGCGATACCTACGAGCAGTACTTC
TRBV5-1	NA	TRBJ2-5	CASSFGGQETQYF	TGCGCCAGCAGCTTCGGGGGCCAAGAGACCCAGTACTTC
TRBV4-1	NA	TRBJ1-4	CASSQVAGEKLFF	TGCGCCAGCAGCCAAGTTGCGGGGGAAAAACTGTTTTTT
TRBV9	NA	TRBJ2-5	CASSVAGNQETQYF	TGTGCCAGCAGCGTGGCCGGAAACCAAGAGACCCAGTACTTC
TRBV7-3	NA	TRBJ2-1	CASSQGLRANEQFF	TGTGCCAGCAGTCAAGGGCTGCGGGCCAATGAGCAGTTCTTC
TRBV10-3	NA	TRBJ2-7	CAIRNSVGQYF	TGTGCCATCAGGAACAGCGTCGGGCAGTACTTC
TRBV25-1	NA	TRBJ2-1	CASSDALGEQFF	TGTGCCAGCAGTGATGCTCTAGGTGAGCAGTTCTTC
TRBV6-2/TRBV6-3	NA	TRBJ2-7	CASSYRPQYEQYF	TGTGCCAGCAGTTACAGGCCTCAATACGAGCAGTACTTC
TRBV12-3/TRBV12-4	NA	TRBJ1-2	CASNVGTYGYTF	TGTGCCAGCAACGTCGGGACCTATGGCTACACCTTC
TRBV3-1/TRBV3-2	NA	TRBJ1-3	CASTRGETGNTIYF	TGTGCCAGCACCCGAGGGGAGACTGGAAACACCATATATTTT
TRBV7-9	NA	TRBJ2-4	CASSPRRGVAKNIQYF	TGTGCCAGCAGCCCTAGAAGGGGGGTAGCCAAAAACATTCAGTACTTC
TRBV9	NA	TRBJ1-6	CASSVAGGGRNSPLHF	TGTGCCAGCAGCGTAGCGGGGGGCGGTCGGAACTCACCCCTCCACTTT
TRBV5-4	NA	TRBJ1-6	CAGSPDIGSPLHF	TGTGCCGGCTCTCCCGACATAGGTTCACCCCTCCACTTT
TRBV6-1	NA	TRBJ2-1	CASSDPEQFF	TGTGCCAGCAGTGACCCTGAGCAGTTCTTC
TRBV2	NA	TRBJ1-6	CASSARLPGWNSPLHF	TGTGCCAGCAGTGCCCGTCTCCCAGGGTGGAATTCACCCCTCCACTTT
TRBV11-2	NA	TRBJ2-2	CASSFSQLNTGELFF	TGTGCCAGCAGCTTTAGCCAACTAAACACCGGGGAGCTGTTTTTT
TRBV28	NA	TRBJ1-1	CASSFVGRRNTEAFF	TGTGCCAGCAGTTTTGTAGGGAGAAGGAACACTGAAGCTTTCTTT
TRBV18	NA	TRBJ1-1	CASSRVSRDTEAFF	TGTGCCAGCTCACGAGTTAGCAGGGATACTGAAGCTTTCTTT
TRBV7-8	TRBD1	TRBJ1-6	CASSLAFGQAVLNSPLHF	TGTGCCAGCAGCTTAGCTTTTGGACAGGCCGTACTAAATTCACCCCTCCACTTT
TRBV27	NA	TRBJ1-1	CASSANSGGPEAFF	TGTGCCAGCTCGGCGAACTCGGGAGGGCCTGAAGCTTTCTTT
TRBV4-1	NA	TRBJ2-7	CASSQGAGLSSYEQYF	TGCGCCAGCAGCCAAGGGGCAGGTCTTAGCTCCTACGAGCAGTACTTC
TRBV5-1	TRBD1	TRBJ1-1	CASSADRETEAFF	TGCGCCAGCAGCGCGGACAGGGAAACTGAAGCTTTCTTT
TRBV11-2	NA	TRBJ2-7	CASSFNAGKNEQYF	TGTGCCAGCAGCTTCAACGCAGGGAAGAACGAGCAGTACTTC
TRBV2	NA	TRBJ2-5	CASSEEGGNTQYF	TGTGCCAGCAGTGAAGAGGGGGGGAACACCCAGTACTTC
TRBV5-1	NA	TRBJ2-1	CASSLESTAGRARSYNEQFF	TGCGCCAGCAGCTTGGAGTCAACGGCCGGCAGGGCGAGGTCCTACAATGAGCAGTTCTTC
TRBV5-1	NA	TRBJ1-6	CASEPGPGNSPLHF	TGCGCCAGCGAGCCGGGACCGGGTAATTCACCCCTCCACTTT
TRBV19	NA	TRBJ1-3	CASSIYPQGGSGNTIYF	TGTGCCAGTAGTATATATCCCCAGGGCGGCTCTGGAAACACCATATATTTT
TRBV24-1	NA	TRBJ2-3	CATDDTGADTQYF	TGTGCCACCGATGACACGGGGGCAGATACGCAGTATTTT
TRBV5-1	NA	TRBJ2-6	CASSLPTSGANVLTF	TGCGCCAGCAGCTTGCCCACCTCTGGGGCCAACGTCCTGACTTTC
TRBV6-5	TRBD2	TRBJ2-7	CASSSYRGAYEQYF	TGTGCCAGCAGCTCGTACCGGGGGGCCTACGAGCAGTACTTC
TRBV5-4	TRBD2	TRBJ2-3	CASSATSGGKYF	TGTGCCAGCAGCGCGACTAGCGGGGGAAAGTATTTT
TRBV6-1	NA	TRBJ2-2	CASSETVSNTGELFF	TGTGCCAGCAGTGAGACAGTATCGAACACCGGGGAGCTGTTTTTT
TRBV7-3	TRBD2	TRBJ2-3	CASSLKRGGTDTQYF	TGTGCCAGCAGCTTAAAGCGGGGGGGCACAGATACGCAGTATTTT
TRBV7-8	NA	TRBJ1-1	CASSFPGVTEAFF	TGTGCCAGCAGCTTCCCGGGGGTCACTGAAGCTTTCTTT
TRBV12-3/TRBV12-4	NA	TRBJ1-5	CASTLSRDQPQHF	TGTGCCAGCACCCTTAGTCGCGATCAGCCCCAGCATTTT
TRBV30	NA	TRBJ1-1	CAWRASFNTEAFF	TGTGCCTGGAGGGCCTCGTTTAACACTGAAGCTTTCTTT
TRBV5-4	TRBD1	TRBJ1-1	CASSVRRDSPVQAFF	TGTGCCAGCAGCGTACGCCGGGACAGCCCCGTACAAGCTTTCTTT
TRBV27	NA	TRBJ1-5	CASSSGGQPQHF	TGTGCCAGCAGTTCGGGGGGACAGCCCCAGCATTTT